This is a list of T cell receptor beta chains from one sample in a study of cytomegalovirus exposure and HLA in healthy donors. Clones were read by immunoSEQ multiplex PCR, and TCRdb kept only the in-frame ones, dropping some. The listing contains approximately 210,000 clones. The specimen was PBMCs. These receptors came from a woman in her thirties in good health and CMV-seropositive. CDR3s include the opening cysteine and the closing phenylalanine or tryptophan.

TRBV6-5 CASSPGTPRGYGYTF
TRBV9 CASSPGWSGGYEQYF
TRBV11-2 CASSSLRGYGYTF
TRBV5-4 CASSFTGGLTDTQYF
TRBV2 CASTRAAGVYNEQFF
TRBV6-1 CASDWFRGNGYTF
TRBV5-1 CASHQGLGTGELFF
TRBV12-5 CASGLVVGRPGGYTF
TRBV11-2 CASSLPRGVQRLWYEQYF
TRBV28 CASISPWTAYGYTF
TRBV7-2 CASSSSRQFSYEQYF
TRBV18 CASSPLTGSTSNEQYF
TRBV5-6 CASSVDRGYNSPLHF
TRBV9 CASSVTSGSEQFF
TRBV5-5 CASSWGVTGELFF
TRBV11-2 CASSSTGDLTEAFF
TRBV9 CASSVSSQGGTEAFF
TRBV6-1 CASSEDRVRTEAFF